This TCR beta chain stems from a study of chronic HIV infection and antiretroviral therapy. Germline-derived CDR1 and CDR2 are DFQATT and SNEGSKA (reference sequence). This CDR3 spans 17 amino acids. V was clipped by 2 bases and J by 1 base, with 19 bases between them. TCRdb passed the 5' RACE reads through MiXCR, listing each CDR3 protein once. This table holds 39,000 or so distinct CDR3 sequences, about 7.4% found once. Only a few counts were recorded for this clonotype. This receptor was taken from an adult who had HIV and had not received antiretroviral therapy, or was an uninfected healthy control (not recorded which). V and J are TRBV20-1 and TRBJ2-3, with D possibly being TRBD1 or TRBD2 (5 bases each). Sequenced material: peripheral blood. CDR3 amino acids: CSARTTLARGGTDTQYF. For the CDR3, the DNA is TGCAGTGCTAGAACGACTTTAGCCCGAGGGGGCACAGATACGCAGTATTTT.